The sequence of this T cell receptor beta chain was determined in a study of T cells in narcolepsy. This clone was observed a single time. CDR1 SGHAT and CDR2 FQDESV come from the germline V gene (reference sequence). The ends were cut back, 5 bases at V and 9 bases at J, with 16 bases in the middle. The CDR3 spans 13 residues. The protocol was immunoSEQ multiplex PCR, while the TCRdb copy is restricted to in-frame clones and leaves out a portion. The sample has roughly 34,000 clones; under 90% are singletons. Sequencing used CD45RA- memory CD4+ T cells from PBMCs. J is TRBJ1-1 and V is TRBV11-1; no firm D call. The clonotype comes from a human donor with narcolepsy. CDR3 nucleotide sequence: TGTGCCAGCAGCCCGGATAGGATGAGTCAAGCTTTCTTT. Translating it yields CASSPDRMSQAFF.